This TCR beta chain came from a study of CD8 T cells in ankylosing spondylitis. TCRdb used MiXCR to reprocess the 5' RACE reads, holding one entry per CDR3 protein. The table has 200,000 to 250,000 distinct CDR3 sequences, about 11% seen once; the top ten hold about 19%. This clonotype was observed many times. Its antigen is not identified. Whole-study findings and limits: Blood of patients with ankylosing spondylitis appeared to be characterized by a TCR beta motif of eight or nine highly homologous variants.

The CDR3 runs to 16 residues. Trimming shortened V by 4 bases and J by 5 bases, and 23 bases separated the two germline ends. CDR1 and CDR2 (germline): DFQATT, SNEGSKA (reference sequence). The source material was blood, either unsorted or a sorted T cell fraction (not recorded which). The chain carries TRBV20-1 and TRBJ1-2; D uncertain. This TCR was sampled from a male donor with ankylosing spondylitis or in good health (not recorded which). CDR3 protein: CSAKVLPLRPPYGYTF. In DNA form, the CDR3 reads TGCAGTGCTAAAGTTTTGCCCCTTAGACCTCCTTATGGCTACACCTTC.